This T cell receptor beta chain originates from a study of monozygotic twins with inflammatory bowel disease. Overall study findings and caveats: T cell subtypes were not distinguishable in this analysis.

UMIs bearing a 6-nucleotide sample barcode were added through template switching. TCRdb processed the 5' RACE reads again and assigns one entry to each CDR3 protein, with no DNA. The listing contains fewer than 400,000 distinct CDR3 sequences. In regard to this clonotype: Antigen: not known.

Per germline, CDR1 SEHNR and CDR2 FQNEAQ (reference sequence). The CDR3 spans 16 residues. The source material was blood. The rearrangement uses TRBV7-9 and TRBJ1-6; the TCRdb D gene call, TRBD1, has no DNA to confirm it. This sequence was found in a human donor with ulcerative colitis or Crohn's disease, or a healthy co-twin of an affected twin (not recorded which). The CDR3 spells CASSLAGGQGASPLHF. The variable domain in full, with the rest retrieved from reference TRBV7-9 and TRBJ1-6, is DTGVSQNPRHKITKRGQNVTFRCDPISEHNRLYWYRQTLGQGPEFLTYFQNEAQLEKSRLLSDRFSAERPKGSFSTLEIQRTEQGDSAMYLCASSLAGGQGASPLHFGNGTRLTVT.